The T cell receptor (beta chain) described here comes from a study of shared clonotypes between healthy human individuals. Terminally differentiated effector memory CD45RA+ cells were excluded from the naive CD8 cells, which were CD45RO-negative and positively selected for CCR7. The CDR3 length is 15 residues. V was pared by 1 base and J by 1 base, with 3 bases of the junction left unmatched. Germline-derived CDR1 and CDR2 are GTSNPN and SVGIG (reference sequence). Produced via immunoSEQ multiplex PCR; TCRdb's table is partial and in-frame only. The sample has about 550,000 clones, roughly 95% seen once.

This TCR derives from a woman aged 30 to 39 in good health. The V gene is TRBV30, the J gene TRBJ2-7, with TRBD2 matching over 11 bases. Sequencing was carried out using naive CD8+ T cells sorted from blood. The CDR3 DNA follows: TGTGCCTGGAGTGGAGTAGCGGGAGGGTCCTACGAGCAGTACTTC. Amino acids: CAWSGVAGGSYEQYF.